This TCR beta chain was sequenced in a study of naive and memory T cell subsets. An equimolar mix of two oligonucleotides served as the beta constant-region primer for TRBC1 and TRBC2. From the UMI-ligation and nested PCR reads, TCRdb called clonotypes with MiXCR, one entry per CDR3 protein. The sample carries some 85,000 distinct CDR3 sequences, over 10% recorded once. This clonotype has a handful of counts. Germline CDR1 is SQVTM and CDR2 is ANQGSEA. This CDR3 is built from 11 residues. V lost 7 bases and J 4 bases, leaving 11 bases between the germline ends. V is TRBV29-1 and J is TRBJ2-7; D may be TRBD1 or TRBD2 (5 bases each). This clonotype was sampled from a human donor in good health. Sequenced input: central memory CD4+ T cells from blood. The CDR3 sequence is CSGLGPYEQYF. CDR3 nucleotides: TGCAGCGGCTTGGGACCGTACGAGCAGTACTTC.